This record looks at one TCR beta chain sequence and its context. Its antigen remains unidentified. PCR involved 60 Vbeta and 13 Jbeta primers. Here immunoSEQ multiplex PCR was the method, and the copy in TCRdb shows in-frame clones only, minus some. The specimen's table records roughly 120,000 clones. The source of the sample is a study of cytomegalovirus exposure and HLA in healthy donors. Whole-study findings and limits: The listing of 150 to 200 TCR beta chains classed them as cytomegalovirus-associated. Common viral pathogens seemed, in a later analysis, to connect with several of the most significant clusters. In an earlier analysis, in roughly 580 donors, most V segments appeared productive either ~87% or ~30% of the time.

The origin of this receptor is a man aged 35-49 years in good health and CMV-seronegative. Sequencing was done on a sample of PBMCs.

Here the CDR3 reads CASSVLGGLAFF. The CDR3 DNA follows: TGTGCCAGCAGTGTCCTAGGGGGCCTAGCTTTCTTT. The chain recombines TRBV2 with TRBJ1-1; 7 positions match TRBD1. The length of the CDR3 is 12 residues. Unmatched junction bases numbered 6, after V lost 4 bases and J lost 10 bases. Germline-derived CDR1 and CDR2 are SNHLY and FYNNEI.